This T cell receptor (beta chain) was recovered during a study of cytomegalovirus exposure and HLA in healthy donors. General observations from the study: There were 150 to 200 TCR beta chains listed as cytomegalovirus-associated. Follow-up analysis seemed to connect common viral pathogens with several of the most significant clusters identified. It was reported that the classifier diagnosed cytomegalovirus status with high specificity and sensitivity in both the original and validation cohorts.

Use of 60 Vbeta and 13 Jbeta primers characterized the PCR. Data came from immunoSEQ multiplex PCR; TCRdb stores just in-frame clones and leaves some out. Counted here are roughly 110,000 clones, approximately 74% occurring once; the ten biggest clones make up 4% to 5%. All the people who gave samples were healthy bone marrow donors. As for this clone: Its target is unknown.

The germline gives CDR1 MNHEY, CDR2 SMNVEV (reference sequence). The CDR3 totals 15 residues. V lost 5 bases and J 0 bases, leaving 11 bases between the germline ends. The sequenced sample consisted of PBMCs. This chain uses TRBV27 with TRBJ2-1, with D maybe TRBD1 (5 bases). The receptor was isolated from a woman aged 40 to 55 in good health and CMV-seropositive. DNA of the CDR3: TGTGCCAGCAGTCGACAGCCCCTCTCCTACAATGAGCAGTTCTTC. Its protein product is CASSRQPLSYNEQFF.